This T cell receptor (beta chain) was captured by sequencing in a study of HIV-infected patients and healthy controls. Germline V gene lookup returns CDR1 SGHTA and CDR2 FQGNSA. The CDR3 consists of 15 residues. V lost 6 bases, J lost 8 bases, and 22 bases lay in between. Study-wide points: MAIT alpha-chain CDR3s were frequent in healthy controls, depleted in HIV+.

Reverse transcription used 500 to 550 ng RNA and constant-region primers for alpha and beta. Separate chain-specific third strand synthesis with multiplexing indices produced the alpha and beta libraries. One primer pair amplified all rearrangements per chain; each cDNA got molecular barcodes. MiXCR, run by TCRdb on the 5' RACE reads, gives a single entry per CDR3 protein. The sample has 15,000 to 20,000 distinct CDR3 sequences; 9.5% to 15% are singletons. The repertoire came from unfractionated whole blood and reflected all unsorted peripheral T cells. RNA came from approximately 2.6 ml of peripheral blood. As for this clonotype: Its antigen is still unknown.

This TCR derives from an adult in good health. The chain links TRBV7-2 to TRBJ1-2; a weak D match, TRBD1 (5 bases). The sample comprised blood. CDR3 DNA sequence: TGTGCCAGCAGTAGGACGAAGGACATTTGGGGCGGCTACACCTTC. Its translation: CASSRTKDIWGGYTF.